Listed below are T cell receptor beta chains from one sample, sequenced in a study of T cells in Graves' hyperthyroidism and ophthalmopathy. Using its own MiXCR run on the multiplex PCR reads, TCRdb lists one record per CDR3 protein. The sample includes about 840,000 distinct CDR3 sequences, approximately 40% of them seen just once. Input material: blood. The receptors stem from a man younger than 30 with Graves' hyperthyroidism. Each CDR3 is given with its conserved first and last residue. The order of the fields is clone size, J gene, V gene, D gene, CDR3 protein, CDR3 DNA. D genes are given only for firm matches. Rows give clone size only sometimes, using once, few, many, or a class for an expanded clone.

abundance: NA
j_gene: TRBJ1-5
v_gene: TRBV20-1
d_gene: TRBD1
CDR3aa: CSALPGGAYSNQPQHF
CDR3nt: TGCAGTGCTTTACCAGGGGGAGCTTATAGCAATCAGCCCCAGCATTTT

abundance: NA
j_gene: TRBJ2-7
v_gene: TRBV24-1
d_gene: TRBD1
CDR3aa: CATSDPRTGHYEQYF
CDR3nt: TGTGCCACCAGTGACCCGAGGACAGGGCACTACGAGCAGTACTTC

abundance: NA
j_gene: TRBJ1-1
v_gene: TRBV14
d_gene: NA
CDR3aa: CASSHAHRDDNTEAFF
CDR3nt: TGTGCCAGCAGCCATGCCCATCGGGACGATAACACTGAAGCTTTCTTT

abundance: NA
j_gene: TRBJ1-3
v_gene: TRBV11-2
d_gene: TRBD1
CDR3aa: CASSLEGQIGTIYF
CDR3nt: TGTGCCAGCAGCTTAGAGGGACAGATAGGCACCATATATTTT

abundance: many
j_gene: TRBJ1-1
v_gene: TRBV29-1
d_gene: NA
CDR3aa: CIVEKNTEAFF
CDR3nt: TGCATCGTGGAGAAGAACACTGAAGCTTTCTTT

abundance: NA
j_gene: TRBJ1-5
v_gene: TRBV19
d_gene: NA
CDR3aa: CASSIDPAGSNQPQHF
CDR3nt: TGTGCCAGTAGTATCGATCCCGCAGGCTCCAATCAGCCCCAGCATTTT

abundance: NA
j_gene: TRBJ2-6
v_gene: TRBV5-1
d_gene: NA
CDR3aa: CASSLEGYSGANVLTF
CDR3nt: TGCGCCAGCAGCTTGGAAGGGTACTCTGGGGCCAACGTCCTGACTTTC

abundance: many
j_gene: TRBJ1-6
v_gene: TRBV24-1
d_gene: NA
CDR3aa: CATTSRSYNSPLHF
CDR3nt: TGTGCCACGACGTCCCGGTCCTATAATTCACCCCTCCACTTT

abundance: few
j_gene: TRBJ2-7
v_gene: TRBV7-2
d_gene: NA
CDR3aa: CASSWGASGVRTYEQYF
CDR3nt: TGTGCCAGCAGCTGGGGGGCTAGCGGAGTTCGGACCTACGAGCAGTACTTC

abundance: few
j_gene: TRBJ1-2
v_gene: TRBV5-1
d_gene: NA
CDR3aa: CASSLSGGNPMDGYTF
CDR3nt: TGCGCCAGCAGCTTGTCAGGAGGGAACCCTATGGATGGCTACACCTTC

abundance: NA
j_gene: TRBJ1-1
v_gene: TRBV4-1
d_gene: TRBD1
CDR3aa: CASSQEQGARTEAFF
CDR3nt: TGCGCCAGCAGCCAAGAACAGGGGGCGAGAACTGAAGCTTTCTTT

abundance: NA
j_gene: TRBJ2-7
v_gene: TRBV7-2
d_gene: NA
CDR3aa: CASSLSGQGGHEQYF
CDR3nt: TGTGCCAGCAGCCTCTCGGGTCAGGGAGGACACGAGCAGTACTTC

abundance: once
j_gene: TRBJ1-2
v_gene: TRBV24-1
d_gene: NA
CDR3aa: CATQGLDYGYTF
CDR3nt: TGTGCCACCCAGGGGCTGGACTATGGCTACACCTTC

abundance: many
j_gene: TRBJ1-1
v_gene: TRBV29-1
d_gene: TRBD1
CDR3aa: CSAGTEHTEAFF
CDR3nt: TGCAGCGCGGGGACAGAGCACACTGAAGCTTTCTTT

abundance: few
j_gene: TRBJ2-2
v_gene: TRBV5-1
d_gene: NA
CDR3aa: CASSLTGEAGELFF
CDR3nt: TGCGCCAGCAGCTTAACAGGGGAGGCCGGGGAGCTGTTTTTT

abundance: many
j_gene: TRBJ1-2
v_gene: TRBV11-2
d_gene: TRBD1
CDR3aa: CASSLGTGSYGYTF
CDR3nt: TGTGCCAGCAGCTTAGGGACAGGAAGCTATGGCTACACCTTC